Each of the 4 T cell receptor beta chains below was sequenced from the same sample in a study of tumor-infiltrating lymphocytes in primary liver carcinoma. Unsorted whole blood served as the source of blood RNA, and germline DNA was extracted as well. The template, 500 ng total RNA, yielded TCR beta cDNA made with a constant-region primer. Nested multiplex PCR, run for three rounds with slightly modified ARM-PCR, yielded TCR beta libraries. TRBV1-TRBV30 forward primers and a C-beta reverse primer were used in the first two PCR rounds, which each ran for 10 cycles. TCRdb re-called the multiplex PCR reads through MiXCR, storing one row per CDR3 protein. The data contain almost 200,000 distinct CDR3 sequences, around three fifths of them singletons. Sequencing was done on a sample of peripheral blood. These receptors were collected from a woman in her sixties or seventies with primary liver carcinoma and hepatitis B virus infection.

This clonotype was recorded a few times. J is TRBJ2-7 and V is TRBV14; 8 positions agree with TRBD2. The germline gives CDR1 SGHDN, CDR2 FVKESK. V was pared by 1 base and J by 6 bases, with 8 bases of the junction left unmatched. The CDR3 extends over 15 amino acids. CDR3 in DNA: TGTGCCAGCAGCCAAGGCCTTGCGGGAGGTTCCGAGCAGTACTTC. Translation: CASSQGLAGGSEQYF.

This clonotype was counted many times. CDR3 residues: CASKDREGNIQYF. The DNA of the CDR3 is TGTGCCAGCAAGGACAGGGAGGGAAACATTCAGTACTTC. The genes are TRBV6-2 or TRBV6-3 and TRBJ2-4, with a tentative D call TRBD1 (8 bases). CDR1 and CDR2 from the germline V gene are MNHEY and SVGEGT. This CDR3 has 13 residues. The ends were cut back, 7 bases at V and 6 bases at J, with 13 bases in the middle.

The sample holds one count of this clonotype. In DNA, the CDR3 is TGCGCCAGCAGGCCAAGGGAAGCGGGGGTGTACAATGAGCAGTTCTTC. This sequence encodes CASRPREAGVYNEQFF. The chain couples TRBV5-1 to TRBJ2-1, with 8 bases identical to TRBD2. Per the germline V gene, CDR1 is SGHRS and CDR2 is YFSETQ. This CDR3 has 16 residues. V lost 5 bases and J lost 4; bases outside the gene matches: 11.

Details on this clonotype: The junction shows a germline mismatch at one end, possibly a read error. The CDR3: CVSSLESKGTRYF. For the CDR3, the DNA is TGTGTCAGCAGCTTAGAATCCAAAGGGACCCGGTACTTC. The rearrangement joins TRBV11-2 to TRBJ2-5; D tentatively fits TRBD1 or TRBD2 (5 bases each). Germline V lookup: CDR1 SGHAT, CDR2 FQNNGV. The CDR3 spans 13 residues.